This T cell receptor beta chain was recorded in a study of cytomegalovirus exposure and HLA in healthy donors. This CDR3 comprises 17 residues. V shed 0 bases and J shed 1 base, with 11 bases lying between them. Looked up from germline, CDR1 is SGHRS and CDR2 is YFSETQ. The PCR had 60 Vbeta and 13 Jbeta primers. This table comes from immunoSEQ multiplex PCR, and its TCRdb copy is limited to in-frame clones, with some not included. Here the sample spans about 210,000 clones, around 83% being singletons. This chain links TRBV5-1 with TRBJ2-6; perhaps TRBD1 as D (6 bases). This receptor was taken from a woman aged 45 to 65 in good health and CMV-seropositive. The sample was PBMCs. The CDR3, as DNA: TGCGCCAGCAGCTTGGCCGTCAGGGGATCTGGGGCCAACGTCCTGACTTTC. Translated: CASSLAVRGSGANVLTF.